Shown below are 4 T cell receptor beta chains from a single sample sequenced in a study of OX40 agonist ivuxolimab in advanced cancers. TCRdb's copy holds only in-frame clones and misses some; the assay was immunoSEQ multiplex PCR. The sample shows 72,000 or so clones, approximately 81% of them seen only once. The sample here was CD4+ or CD8+ T cells sorted from blood, taken in a trial of the OX40 agonist ivuxolimab. The source of these receptors is an adult with an advanced solid tumor such as melanoma, head and neck, liver or kidney cancer.

The J gene is TRBJ2-2, the V gene TRBV9; maybe TRBD2 (6 bases). The V gene lost 4 bases and the J gene lost 3 bases, with 13 bases spanning the gap. CDR3 length: 15 amino acids. In germline, CDR1 is SGDLS, CDR2 YYNGEE. The CDR3 is CASSSGVLDTGELFF. For the CDR3, the DNA is TGTGCCAGCAGCTCGGGGGTGCTGGACACCGGGGAGCTGTTTTTT.

The V call is TRBV7-3, the J call TRBJ2-3; the match to TRBD2 covers 8 bases. CDR3 length: 15 residues. Germline CDR1 SGHTA, CDR2 FQGTGA. V lost 1 base, J lost 1 base, and 1 base stayed unmatched. The CDR3 DNA follows: TGTGCCAGCAGCTTAAGGCGGGGGGGCACAGATACGCAGTATTTT. The encoded protein is CASSLRRGGTDTQYF.

The chain joins TRBV5-1 to TRBJ2-3, with D perhaps given as TRBD1 or TRBD2 (5 bases each). The germline gives CDR1 SGHRS, CDR2 YFSETQ. The V and J ends lost 4 bases and 2 bases respectively, with 11 bases between them. The CDR3 is made up of 14 amino acids. The CDR3: CASSIGDPTDTQYF. CDR3 DNA: TGCGCCAGCAGCATCGGGGACCCCACAGATACGCAGTATTTT.

The gene calls are TRBV11-2 and TRBJ1-2; 8 bases align to TRBD1. V was pared by 7 bases and J by 6 bases, with 7 bases of the junction left unmatched. Germline CDR1 and CDR2: SGHAT and FQNNGV. The CDR3 runs to 13 residues. The CDR3 sequence: CASTPDRGHGYTF. The CDR3 coding sequence is TGTGCCAGCACTCCAGACAGGGGCCATGGCTACACCTTC.